The TCR beta chain described here comes from a study of OX40 agonist ivuxolimab in advanced cancers. General observations from the study: Blood T cells, both CD4+ and CD8+, expanded clonally by week 6 at 0.1 to 3.0 mg/kg.

The protocol was immunoSEQ multiplex PCR, while the TCRdb copy is restricted to in-frame clones and leaves out a portion. The profile shows around 40,000 clones, around 90% of them singletons. About this clone itself: No antigen is known for it.

The input for sequencing was CD4+ or CD8+ T cells sorted from blood, taken in a trial of the OX40 agonist ivuxolimab. The receptor's source is an adult with an advanced solid tumor such as melanoma, head and neck, liver or kidney cancer.

CDR3 region: CASSWTSGATRELFF. The CDR3 nucleotides are TGTGCCAGCAGTTGGACTAGCGGGGCGACCCGGGAGCTGTTTTTT. The chain links TRBV28 to TRBJ2-2; 12 nucleotides line up with TRBD2. This CDR3 is built from 15 residues. CDR1 MDHEN and CDR2 SYDVKM come from the germline V gene. The J segment lost 9 bases and the V segment lost 4 bases, leaving 6 bases of the junction unmatched.